Detailed here is one T cell receptor (beta chain). The V end lost 7 bases, the J end lost 3 bases, and 15 bases lay between the germline ends. The CDR3 totals 14 residues. Germline CDR1 and CDR2: MNHEY and SVGAGI. This entry is derived from a study of blood T cell repertoires in COVID-19. Per the authors' pipeline: Amplification of reference gene primers provided the estimated nucleated cell counts. Sequencing was performed with immunoSEQ multiplex PCR; in TCRdb, only in-frame clones are kept and a portion is missing. Clonal size and the V and J genes are those of that table, whereas D and trimming came from the DNA. Of roughly 140,000 clones in the sample, approximately 90% were seen once.

The clonotype was recovered from a woman of 80 years or more with acute or convalescent COVID-19. Sequences were obtained from peripheral blood. The V and J genes are TRBV6-5 and TRBJ1-1; D possibly corresponds to TRBD1 (5 bases). Here the CDR3 DNA reads TGTGCCAGCACTTTAGGGGCGGAATACACTGAAGCTTTCTTT. Encoded protein: CASTLGAEYTEAFF.